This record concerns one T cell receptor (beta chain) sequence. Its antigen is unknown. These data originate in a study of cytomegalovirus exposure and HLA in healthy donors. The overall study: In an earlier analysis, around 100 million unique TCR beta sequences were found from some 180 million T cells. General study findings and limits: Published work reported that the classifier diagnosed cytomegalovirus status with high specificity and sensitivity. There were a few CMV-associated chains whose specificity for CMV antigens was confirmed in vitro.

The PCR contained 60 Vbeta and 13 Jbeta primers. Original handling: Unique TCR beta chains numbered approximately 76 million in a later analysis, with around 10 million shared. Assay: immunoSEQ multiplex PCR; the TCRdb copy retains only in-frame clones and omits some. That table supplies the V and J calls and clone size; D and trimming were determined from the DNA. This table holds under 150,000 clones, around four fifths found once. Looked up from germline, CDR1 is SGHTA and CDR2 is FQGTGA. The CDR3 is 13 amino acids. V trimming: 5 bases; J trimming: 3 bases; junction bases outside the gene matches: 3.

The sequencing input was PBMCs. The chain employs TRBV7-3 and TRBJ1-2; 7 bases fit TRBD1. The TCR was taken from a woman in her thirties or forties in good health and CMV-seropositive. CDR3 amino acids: CASSPGTDYGYTF. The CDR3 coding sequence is TGTGCCAGCAGCCCGGGGACAGACTATGGCTACACCTTC.